Sequencing of this T cell receptor (beta chain) was carried out in a study of T cell responses to AZD1222 COVID-19 vaccine. The protocol was immunoSEQ multiplex PCR, while the TCRdb copy is restricted to in-frame clones and leaves out a portion. The sample has 130,000 to 150,000 clones; 92% are singletons. CDR3 length: 11 residues. Germline CDR1 reads KGHSH; CDR2 reads LQKENI. V shed 3 bases and J shed 1 base, with 0 bases lying between them. A note on this clone: Its antigen is as yet unknown.

Overall study findings and caveats: Spike-specific TCRs gained breadth and depth after people received two AZD1222 doses. Only 5 or 6 people who got AZD1222 tested seropositive at baseline.

The sequencing used peripheral blood, collected on day 0 of AZD1222 vaccination. This rearrangement joins TRBV18 to TRBJ1-1; D remains ambiguous. This clonotype originated in an adult in good health. CDR3 loop: CASSPNTEAFF. Here the CDR3 DNA reads TGTGCCAGCTCACCGAACACTGAAGCTTTCTTT.